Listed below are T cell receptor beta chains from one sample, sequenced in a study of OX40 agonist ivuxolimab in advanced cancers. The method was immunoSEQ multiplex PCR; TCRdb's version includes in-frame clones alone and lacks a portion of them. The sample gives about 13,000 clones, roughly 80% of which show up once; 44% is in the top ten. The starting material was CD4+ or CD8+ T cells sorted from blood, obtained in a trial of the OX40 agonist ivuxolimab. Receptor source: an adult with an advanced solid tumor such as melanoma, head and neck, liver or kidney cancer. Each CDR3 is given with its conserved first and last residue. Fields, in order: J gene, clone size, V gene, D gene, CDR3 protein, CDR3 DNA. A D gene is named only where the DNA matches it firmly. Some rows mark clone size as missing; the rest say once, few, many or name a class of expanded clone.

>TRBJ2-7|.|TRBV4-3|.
CASSQELDSSYEQYF
TGCGCCAGCAGCCAAGAACTGGACAGCTCCTACGAGCAGTACTTC
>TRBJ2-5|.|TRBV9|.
CASSEGRPQETQYF
TGTGCCAGCAGCGAGGGACGGCCTCAAGAGACCCAGTACTTC
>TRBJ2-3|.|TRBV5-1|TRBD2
CASSFTSGHTDTQYF
TGCGCCAGCAGCTTCACTAGCGGCCACACAGATACGCAGTATTTT
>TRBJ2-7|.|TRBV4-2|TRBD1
CASSQVGQGFHEQYF
TGTGCCAGCAGCCAAGTGGGACAGGGATTCCACGAGCAGTACTTC
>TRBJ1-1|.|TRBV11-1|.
CASVPWNTEAFF
TGTGCCAGCGTTCCATGGAACACTGAAGCTTTCTTT
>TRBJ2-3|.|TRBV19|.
CASSIDQSGFGTDTQYF
TGTGCCAGTAGTATAGACCAATCAGGGTTCGGGACAGATACGCAGTATTTT
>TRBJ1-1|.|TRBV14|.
CASSQDAAWMNTEAFF
TGTGCCAGCAGCCAAGATGCGGCATGGATGAACACTGAAGCTTTCTTT
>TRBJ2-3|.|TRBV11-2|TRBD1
CASSSWTGRIADTQYF
TGTGCCAGCAGCTCTTGGACAGGGAGGATTGCAGATACGCAGTATTTT
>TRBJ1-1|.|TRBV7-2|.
CASSRGPMEAFF
TGTGCCAGCAGCCGCGGACCCATGGAGGCTTTCTTT
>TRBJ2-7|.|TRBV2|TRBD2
CASSGGSYEQYF
TGTGCCAGCAGCGGGGGGAGCTACGAGCAGTACTTC
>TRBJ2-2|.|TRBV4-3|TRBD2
CASSQEFNGRATGELFF
TGCGCCAGCAGCCAAGAGTTTAACGGGAGGGCCACCGGGGAGCTGTTTTTT
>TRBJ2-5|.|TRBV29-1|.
CSVEDLEDFQETQYF
TGCAGCGTTGAAGATCTGGAGGACTTCCAAGAGACCCAGTACTTC
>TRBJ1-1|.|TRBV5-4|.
CASSSAIDTEAFF
TGTGCCAGCAGCTCAGCCATAGACACTGAAGCTTTCTTT
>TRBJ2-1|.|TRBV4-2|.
CASSQNLQVQTGNEQFF
TGTGCCAGCAGCCAAAACCTACAGGTCCAAACCGGAAATGAGCAGTTCTTC
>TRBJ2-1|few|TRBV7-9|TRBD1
CAAGQGGNNEQFF
TGTGCCGCCGGACAGGGGGGAAACAATGAGCAGTTCTTC
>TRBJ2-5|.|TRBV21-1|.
CASSKFRYQETQYF
TGTGCCAGCAGCAAATTCAGGTACCAAGAGACCCAGTACTTC
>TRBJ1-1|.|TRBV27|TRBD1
CASSPDREDTEAFF
TGTGCCAGCAGCCCGGACAGGGAGGACACTGAAGCTTTCTTT
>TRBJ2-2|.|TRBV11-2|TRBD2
CASSPSGVNTGELFF
TGTGCCAGCAGCCCAAGCGGGGTGAACACCGGGGAGCTGTTTTTT
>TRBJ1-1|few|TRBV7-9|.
CASMTGQIGTEAFF
TGTGCCAGCATGACAGGTCAGATTGGCACTGAAGCTTTCTTT
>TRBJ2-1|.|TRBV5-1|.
CASSPRNAGRSYNEQFF
TGCGCCAGCAGCCCTCGGAATGCGGGGAGATCCTACAATGAGCAGTTCTTC
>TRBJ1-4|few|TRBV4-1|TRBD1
CASSPMDRGQEKLFF
TGCGCCAGCAGCCCAATGGACAGGGGGCAGGAAAAACTGTTTTTT
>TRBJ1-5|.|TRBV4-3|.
CASSQSYGQPQHF
TGCGCCAGCAGCCAAAGCTATGGTCAGCCCCAGCATTTT
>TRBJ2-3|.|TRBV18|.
CASSSSGEHTDTQYF
TGTGCCAGCTCATCCTCGGGAGAACACACAGATACGCAGTATTTT
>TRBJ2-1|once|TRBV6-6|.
CASSRTPSTQHNEQFF
TGTGCCAGCAGCCGAACCCCATCGACACAACACAATGAGCAGTTCTTC
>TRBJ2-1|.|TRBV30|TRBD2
CAWSTTSNPYNEQFF
TGTGCCTGGAGTACGACTAGCAACCCTTACAATGAGCAGTTCTTC
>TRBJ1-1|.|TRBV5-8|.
CATDIGTRLFEAFF
TGTGCCACCGATATTGGAACACGTCTTTTTGAAGCTTTCTTT
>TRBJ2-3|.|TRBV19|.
CASSLGGGITDTQYF
TGTGCCAGTAGCCTCGGTGGGGGGATCACAGATACGCAGTATTTT
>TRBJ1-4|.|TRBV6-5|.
CASSPSPGGEKLFF
TGTGCCAGCAGTCCTTCGCCCGGAGGTGAAAAACTGTTTTTT
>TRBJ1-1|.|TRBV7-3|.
CASSFGGSTEAFF
TGTGCCAGCAGCTTCGGGGGCAGTACTGAAGCTTTCTTT